Below are 29 T cell receptor beta chains sequenced from a single sample in a study of T cells in Graves' hyperthyroidism and ophthalmopathy. RNA transcripts gave rise to amplified TCR beta CDR3 regions. HTBI primers were used for first-round RT-PCR of the TCR CDR3. TCRdb called the multiplex PCR reads again in MiXCR, with one record for every CDR3 protein. The sample records 700,000 to 950,000 distinct CDR3 sequences, 30% to 40% being singletons. Input material: blood. The receptors derive from a woman aged 40 to 50 with Graves' hyperthyroidism.

This clonotype was detected only a few times. The chain carries TRBV19 and TRBJ1-1; D unresolved. The CDR3 extends over 13 amino acids. Germline loops: CDR1 LNHDA, CDR2 SQIVND (reference sequence). V dropped 8 bases and J dropped 4 bases, with 14 bases sitting between them. CDR3 in DNA: TGTGCCAGTCGCTCAACTGGGAGCACTGAAGCTTTCTTT. It codes for CASRSTGSTEAFF.

V gene TRBV7-2 combines with J gene TRBJ1-2, with D perhaps TRBD1 (6 bases). Trimming left V 3 bases short and J 4 bases short, with 12 bases between. Germline CDR1 SGHTA, CDR2 FQGNSA. The CDR3 has 14 amino acids. The CDR3, as DNA: TGTGCCAGCAGCTTTAATTTGGACAGCTATGGCTACACCTTC. This encodes CASSFNLDSYGYTF.

This clonotype was seen a few times. J is TRBJ1-4 and V is TRBV14, with D tentatively TRBD1 (5 bases). Trimming pared 8 bases from V and 7 bases from J, leaving 20 bases between. Germline V gene lookup returns CDR1 SGHDN and CDR2 FVKESK. The CDR3 consists of 15 residues. In DNA form, the CDR3 reads TGTGCCAGCTCACCACGGCAGATCCAGGGTGAAAAACTGTTTTTT. This codes for CASSPRQIQGEKLFF. Drawing the rest from reference TRBV14 and TRBJ1-4, the complete variable domain is EAGVTQFPSHSVIEKGQTVTLRCDPISGHDNLYWYRRVMGKEIKFLLHFVKESKQDESGMPNNRFLAERTGGTYSTLKVQPAELEDSGVYFCASSPRQIQGEKLFFGSGTQLSVL.

In regard to this clonotype: The germline gene is not matched at one end of the junction; a read error may be the cause. This rearrangement joins TRBV19 to TRBJ2-2, with TRBD2 matching 8 bases. In germline, CDR1 is LNHDA, CDR2 SQIVND (reference sequence). The length of the CDR3 is 15 residues. CDR3 in amino acids: CASSIVREGHGELLF. The CDR3 DNA is TGTGCCAGTAGTATCGTTCGGGAGGGCCACGGGGAGCTGCTTTTT.

This clonotype has a count of ten or more. The V and J genes are TRBV4-1 and TRBJ1-2; D unclear. The CDR3 is 14 amino acids. V lost 1 base and J 4 bases, leaving 10 bases between the germline ends. Looked up from germline, CDR1 is MGHRA and CDR2 is YSYEKL. The CDR3 DNA reads TGCGCCAGCAGCCAAGGGGCCGGTAGCTATGGCTACACCTTC. This sequence encodes CASSQGAGSYGYTF.

This clonotype was counted many times. The V and J genes are TRBV5-1 and TRBJ1-6; 7 positions agree with TRBD1. Germline CDR1 is SGHRS and CDR2 is YFSETQ. The CDR3 extends over 15 amino acids. J lost 5 bases, V lost 5 bases, and 7 bases had no gene match. The DNA of the CDR3 is TGCGCCAGCAGTTTAAGAACAGGGGATAATTCACCCCTCCACTTT. It is translated as CASSLRTGDNSPLHF.

This clonotype was recorded only once. A read error may explain this, as a much larger clone is one base away. The CDR3 DNA sequence: TGTGCCAGCGGTGAAGAGTCCGCAGGGCCCACGGATGGCTACACCTTC. As protein: CASGEESAGPTDGYTF. This chain connects TRBV2 to TRBJ1-2, with D possibly matching TRBD1 (5 bases). This CDR3 spans 16 amino acids. Germline assignment: CDR1 SNHLY and CDR2 FYNNEI. The complete variable domain, with remaining parts taken from reference TRBV2 and TRBJ1-2, reads EPEVTQTPSHQVTQMGQEVILRCVPISNHLYFYWYRQILGQKVEFLVSFYNNEISEKSEIFDDQFSVERPDGSNFTLKIRSTKLEDSAMYFCASGEESAGPTDGYTFGSGTRLTVV.

This clonotype has at least ten counts. This chain joins TRBV29-1 and TRBJ2-2, with unresolved D. The CDR3 covers 12 residues. V was trimmed by 4 bases and J by 2 bases, leaving 5 bases between them. Germline loops: CDR1 SQVTM, CDR2 ANQGSEA. DNA of the CDR3: TGCAGCGTTGGACCTAACACCGGGGAGCTGTTTTTT. It translates to CSVGPNTGELFF.

This chain joins TRBV28 and TRBJ1-6; D call uncertain. This CDR3 contains 14 residues. CDR1 MDHEN and CDR2 SYDVKM come from the germline V gene. Trimming cost V 6 bases and J 0 bases, with 6 bases left between them. The CDR3 region is CASSIPSYNSPLHF. CDR3 DNA: TGTGCCAGCAGCATACCCTCCTATAATTCACCCCTCCACTTT.

This clonotype was counted a few times. The rearrangement uses TRBV4-3 and TRBJ1-3; maybe TRBD1 (5 bases). Germline CDR1 LGHNA, CDR2 YSLEER. The CDR3 covers 16 residues. V was trimmed by 0 bases and J by 5 bases, leaving 14 bases between them. CDR3 region: CASSQDPGTGRNTIYF. The CDR3 DNA reads as TGCGCCAGCAGCCAAGATCCAGGGACGGGACGAAACACCATATATTTT.

In this sample, this clonotype turned up many times. The V and J genes are TRBV7-6 and TRBJ1-6; TRBD1 is a possible D gene (5 bases). This CDR3 is built from 16 residues. Germline-derived CDR1 and CDR2 are SGHVS and FNYEAQ. Deletions cut 1 base from V and 9 bases from J, with 16 bases between. In nucleotides, the CDR3 is TGTGCCAGCAGCTTAGATCCCTGGCCGCAGGGTTCACCCCTCCACTTT. Encoded protein: CASSLDPWPQGSPLHF.

The chain uses TRBV19 and TRBJ2-5, with D possibly TRBD1 on 5 matching bases. The germline gives CDR1 LNHDA, CDR2 SQIVND (reference sequence). V was cut by 5 bases and J by 4 bases, with 11 bases left in between. The CDR3 loop spans 13 amino acids. The CDR3 reads CASSVRVPETQYF. The CDR3 DNA reads as TGTGCCAGTAGTGTCAGGGTCCCAGAGACCCAGTACTTC.

This clonotype appeared a few times. This chain joins TRBV15 and TRBJ1-2, with 7 nucleotides matching TRBD1. The V segment lost 1 base and the J segment 4 bases; nucleotides outside the gene matches: 15. Germline V gene sequence: CDR1 LNHNV, CDR2 YYDKDF (reference sequence). This CDR3 region has 18 residues. CDR3 DNA sequence: TGTGCCACCAGCAGAGCCAGTCTAGCGGGACAGACCGGCTATGGCTACACCTTC. Amino acid sequence: CATSRASLAGQTGYGYTF.

This clonotype was counted only a few times. The chain has TRBV7-2 and TRBJ1-2; 7 bases agree with TRBD1. Germline CDR1 SGHTA, CDR2 FQGNSA. The trim removed 5 bases at V and 6 bases at J, leaving 15 bases unmatched. This CDR3 comprises 16 residues. In nucleotides, the CDR3 is TGTGCCAGCAGCCCTCGGACAGGTCGCCCTGCCGATGGCTACACCTTC. Translation gives CASSPRTGRPADGYTF. Supplemented by reference TRBV7-2 and TRBJ1-2, the full variable domain reads GAGVSQSPSNKVTEKGKDVELRCDPISGHTALYWYRQSLGQGLEFLIYFQGNSAPDKSGLPSDRFSAERTGGSVSTLTIQRTQQEDSAVYLCASSPRTGRPADGYTFGSGTRLTVV.

This clonotype was found a few times. The chain combines TRBV5-3 with TRBJ2-7; D gene ambiguous. TRBV5-3 is an open reading frame whose function is uncertain. This CDR3 comprises 13 residues. The V end lost 8 bases, the J end lost 3 bases, and 15 bases lay between the germline ends. CDR3 DNA sequence: TGTGCCAGCTCACCAACAGCGTACTACGAGCAGTACTTC. This sequence encodes CASSPTAYYEQYF.

There are a few counts of this clonotype. The chain has TRBV11-2 and TRBJ2-7; the match to TRBD2 covers 16 bases. The CDR3 spans 18 residues. CDR1 SGHAT and CDR2 FQNNGV come from the germline V gene. The J segment lost 3 bases and the V segment lost 5 bases, leaving 10 bases of the junction unmatched. This CDR3 is CASSRGLAGGIRFYEQYF. Here the CDR3 DNA reads TGTGCCAGCAGCCGGGGACTAGCGGGAGGGATCCGCTTCTACGAGCAGTACTTC.

In this sample, this clonotype turned up a few times. The chain joins TRBV2 to TRBJ2-7; no definite D call. In germline, CDR1 is SNHLY, CDR2 FYNNEI. The CDR3 contains 15 residues. V was shortened by 7 bases and J by 2 bases, with 18 bases between the two germline ends. DNA of the CDR3: TGTGCCAGCAAGTCGCAGGCTTCTAGTACCTACGAGCAGTACTTC. Amino acids: CASKSQASSTYEQYF.

The chain recombines TRBV7-4 with TRBJ1-5; unclear D gene. The V gene lost 6 bases and the J gene lost 3 bases, with 15 bases spanning the gap. The germline CDR1 and CDR2 sequences are SGHVT and SQSDAQ. CDR3 length: 15 residues. The CDR3 reads CASSYDAGANQPQHF. The DNA of the CDR3 is TGTGCCAGCAGTTACGATGCGGGTGCCAATCAGCCCCAGCATTTT.

This clonotype appeared a few times. J is TRBJ2-5 and V is TRBV28, with D possibly matching TRBD1 (9 bases). CDR3 length equals 17 residues. V was trimmed by 7 bases and J by 2 bases, leaving 23 bases between them. Germline CDR1 reads MDHEN; CDR2 reads SYDVKM. Written as DNA, the CDR3 is TGTGCCAGCACCCCCACGGGGGGGACAGGGCGACAAGAGACCCAGTACTTC. Encoded protein: CASTPTGGTGRQETQYF.

This chain links TRBV13 with TRBJ1-1, with D maybe TRBD1 (5 bases). Germline assignment: CDR1 PRHDT and CDR2 FYEKMQ (reference sequence). V lost 0 bases to trimming and J lost 0 bases, with 14 bases between them. CDR3 length: 17 residues. Here the CDR3 reads CASSLGPAGALNTEAFF. In DNA, the CDR3 is TGTGCCAGCAGCTTAGGTCCCGCCGGGGCCCTGAACACTGAAGCTTTCTTT. The variable domain in full, completed from reference TRBV13 and TRBJ1-1, reads AAGVIQSPRHLIKEKRETATLKCYPIPRHDTVYWYQQGPGQDPQFLISFYEKMQSDKGSIPDRFSAQQFSDYHSELNMSSLELGDSALYFCASSLGPAGALNTEAFFGQGTRLTVV.

This clonotype was counted ten times or more. The chain couples TRBV9 to TRBJ1-2; D possibly corresponds to TRBD1 (6 bases). The CDR3 length is 14 residues. Trimming cost V 0 bases and J 4 bases, with 10 bases left between them. Per germline, CDR1 SGDLS and CDR2 YYNGEE. CDR3 residues: CASSVAQGSYGYTF. For the CDR3, the DNA is TGTGCCAGCAGCGTAGCTCAGGGGAGCTATGGCTACACCTTC. Using reference TRBV9 and TRBJ1-2 for the parts outside the CDR3, the full variable domain is DSGVTQTPKHLITATGQRVTLRCSPRSGDLSVYWYQQSLDQGLQFLIQYYNGEERAKGNILERFSAQQFPDLHSELNLSSLELGDSALYFCASSVAQGSYGYTFGSGTRLTVV.

The chain recombines TRBV27 with TRBJ2-5, with TRBD1 matching 8 bases. The CDR3 is 15 amino acids. Germline CDR1 reads MNHEY; CDR2 reads SMNVEV (reference sequence). J gave up 2 bases and V 9 bases, and 11 bases lay outside the gene matches. CDR3 loop: CASKTHRDRQETQYF. CDR3 nucleotides: TGTGCCAGTAAAACTCACCGGGACAGGCAAGAGACCCAGTACTTC.

This clonotype was picked up many times. The chain joins TRBV29-1 to TRBJ2-5, with 8 bases lining up with TRBD1. The CDR3 length is 14 residues. Germline V gene sequence: CDR1 SQVTM, CDR2 ANQGSEA. Trimming removed 4 bases from V and 5 bases from J; junction bases left unmatched: 9. As DNA, the CDR3 is TGCAGCGTTGTGAGAGCAGGGGGCGAGGAGACCCAGTACTTC. Its protein product is CSVVRAGGEETQYF.

The J gene is TRBJ1-2, the V gene TRBV15, with a possible D match to TRBD1 (5 bases). The V and J ends lost 0 bases and 12 bases respectively, with 14 bases between them. From germline, CDR1 is LNHNV and CDR2 YYDKDF (reference sequence). This CDR3 has 13 amino acids. The CDR3 DNA is TGTGCCACCAGCAGAGACTCGACAGCTGGAAACACCTTC. Its translation: CATSRDSTAGNTF. The variable domain in full, with the rest retrieved from reference TRBV15 and TRBJ1-2, is DAMVIQNPRYQVTQFGKPVTLSCSQTLNHNVMYWYQQKSSQAPKLLFHYYDKDFNNEADTPDNFQSRRPNTSFCFLDIRSPGLGDTAMYLCATSRDSTAGNTFGSGTRLTVV.

This clonotype showed up many times. The chain recombines TRBV15 with TRBJ1-1; the match to TRBD1 covers 8 bases. The CDR3 runs to 13 residues. Germline V CDR1 and CDR2: LNHNV, YYDKDF (reference sequence). V lost 6 bases and J lost 4; bases outside the gene matches: 4. The CDR3 protein is CATRKTGGTEAFF. CDR3 sequence (DNA): TGTGCCACCAGGAAAACAGGGGGCACTGAAGCTTTCTTT.

This clonotype was counted ten times or more. V is TRBV2 and J is TRBJ2-5; 7 nucleotides line up with TRBD1. The germline gives CDR1 SNHLY, CDR2 FYNNEI. This CDR3 is built from 15 residues. V lost 6 bases, J lost 5 bases, and 12 bases stayed unmatched. The chain's CDR3 is CASSARPGGAETQYF. The CDR3, as DNA: TGTGCCAGCAGCGCCCGTCCAGGGGGAGCGGAGACCCAGTACTTC.

This clonotype came up many times. V usage is TRBV10-3 and J usage is TRBJ2-7; 9 nucleotides line up with TRBD1. The V segment lost 3 bases and the J segment 1 base; nucleotides outside the gene matches: 4. The CDR3 runs 15 residues. From germline, CDR1 is ENHRY and CDR2 SYGVKD. The CDR3 region is CAISEEGQGSYEQYF. In DNA form, the CDR3 reads TGTGCCATCAGTGAAGAAGGACAGGGGTCCTACGAGCAGTACTTC.

In the case of this clonotype: Being one base from a much bigger clone, this may be a read error. The chain couples TRBV5-5 to TRBJ1-2; tentative D call: TRBD1 (5 bases). The V and J ends lost 0 bases and 6 bases respectively, with 9 bases between them. Per germline, CDR1 SGHKS and CDR2 YYEKEE (reference sequence). There are 13 residues in the CDR3. DNA of the CDR3: TGTGCCAGCAGCTTGGGGGGGATCCATGGCTACACCTTC. Translating it yields CASSLGGIHGYTF.

Ten or more counts support this clonotype. The rearrangement joins TRBV7-2 to TRBJ1-6; D not certain. The CDR3 totals 13 residues. Trimming pared 0 bases from V and 7 bases from J, leaving 4 bases between. The germline V gene has CDR1 SGHTA and CDR2 FQGNSA. For the CDR3, the DNA is TGTGCCAGCAGCTTAGCCGGGAATTCACCCCTCCACTTT. As protein: CASSLAGNSPLHF.